One sample yielded the 18 T cell receptor beta chains listed below, sequenced in a study of T-cell memory formation after mild COVID-19. TCRdb re-called the 5' RACE reads through MiXCR, storing one row per CDR3 protein. The table includes some 490,000 distinct CDR3 sequences, roughly 20% detected once. Sample: PBMCs or a T cell subset sorted from them (not recorded which). Receptors originate from an adult woman who had mild COVID-19 (a few samples of this study predate the infection). Cell type and time point are not known.

This clonotype occurred a few times. J is TRBJ1-5 and V is TRBV28; 7 bases are a match to TRBD1. The V segment lost 5 bases and the J segment 7 bases; nucleotides outside the gene matches: 8. The CDR3 is 14 amino acids. Germline V lookup: CDR1 MDHEN, CDR2 SYDVKM. This chain's CDR3 is CASSPLRGYQPQHF. CDR3 in DNA: TGTGCCAGCAGTCCTCTCAGGGGGTACCAGCCCCAGCATTTT.

The chain links TRBV6-5 to TRBJ2-1; TRBD1 matches at 8 bases. Germline loops: CDR1 MNHEY, CDR2 SVGAGI. The CDR3 runs 14 residues. With 6 bases clipped from V and 6 bases from J, the junction kept 7 bases outside the gene matches. This CDR3 reads CASRDRALGNEQFF. The CDR3 nucleotides are TGTGCCAGCAGGGACAGGGCGCTTGGCAATGAGCAGTTCTTC.

There are a few counts of this clonotype. The rearrangement links TRBV7-9 to TRBJ1-1; 10 bases are shared with TRBD1. The germline V gene encodes CDR1 SEHNR and CDR2 FQNEAQ (reference sequence). The CDR3 length is 16 residues. Losses at the gene ends were 5 bases for V and 0 bases for J; bases not matched to a gene: 6. The CDR3 DNA reads TGTGCCAGCAGCGCCCTGGACAGGGGGTTGAACACTGAAGCTTTCTTT. It encodes CASSALDRGLNTEAFF.

The chain carries TRBV30 and TRBJ1-6; D might be TRBD1 (5 bases). The length of the CDR3 is 16 residues. V lost 0 bases and J 9 bases, leaving 18 bases between the germline ends. From germline, CDR1 is GTSNPN and CDR2 SVGIG (reference sequence). Here the CDR3 reads CAWSVLSAGRGSPLHF. CDR3 sequence (DNA): TGTGCCTGGAGTGTTCTTTCGGCAGGGCGAGGTTCACCCCTCCACTTT.

The V gene is TRBV12-3 or TRBV12-4, the J gene TRBJ1-2, with D tentatively TRBD1 (6 bases). Trimming took off 3 bases at V and 8 bases at J, with 10 bases between the two ends. The CDR3 totals 12 residues. This CDR3 is CASSLGGAGYTF. The CDR3, as DNA: TGTGCCAGCAGTTTGGGGGGCGCAGGCTACACCTTC.

This chain joins TRBV20-1 and TRBJ1-2, with TRBD1 identical over 8 bases. The CDR3 is 13 amino acids. With V trimmed by 3 bases and J by 4 bases, 4 bases remained unmatched. Germline CDR1 and CDR2: DFQATT and SNEGSKA (reference sequence). The CDR3 DNA reads TGCAGTGCTAGCACGGACAGGGCCTATGGCTACACCTTC. Its translation: CSASTDRAYGYTF.

V usage is TRBV21-1 and J usage is TRBJ2-1; TRBD2, as called in the table, went unchecked against the DNA. TRBV21-1 has pseudogene status. The CDR3 runs 15 residues. CDR3 bases: TGTGCCAGCAGTCTCGAACGGGCTAGCAGCGGTGAGCAGTTCTTC. This sequence encodes CASSLERASSGEQFF.

The CDR3 region has the DNA TGTGCCAGCAGCCCCAACGCCGACAGGGGCACTGAAGCTTTCTTT. Translation: CASSPNADRGTEAFF. The genes are TRBV7-2 and TRBJ1-1; 8 bases agree with TRBD1. The CDR3 contains 15 residues. V shed 5 bases and J 4 bases; nucleotides not matched to a gene: 9. Germline V gene sequence: CDR1 SGHTA, CDR2 FQGNSA.

J is TRBJ2-6 and V is TRBV10-3; TRBD1 agrees at 7 bases. CDR1 and CDR2 (germline): ENHRY, SYGVKD. CDR3 length equals 16 residues. Trimming removed 4 bases from V and 2 bases from J; junction bases left unmatched: 5. DNA for the CDR3: TGTGCCATCAGTGGACAGGGCGAGACTGGGGCCAACGTCCTGACTTTC. Its translation is CAISGQGETGANVLTF.

Many counts were recorded for this clonotype. The V gene is TRBV7-9, the J gene TRBJ1-1; tentatively, D is TRBD1 (5 bases). The CDR3 has 15 residues. Germline loops: CDR1 SEHNR, CDR2 FQNEAQ (reference sequence). Trimming removed 1 base from V and 1 base from J, with 10 bases in between. The CDR3 sequence is CASSLGWGPNTEAFF. In DNA, the CDR3 is TGTGCCAGCAGCTTAGGTTGGGGCCCGAACACTGAAGCTTTCTTT.

There are many counts of this clonotype. This chain uses TRBV12-3 or TRBV12-4 with TRBJ2-3; a weak D match, TRBD2 (5 bases). The CDR3 covers 14 residues. Trimming removed 6 bases from V and 0 bases from J, with 10 bases in between. The CDR3 here is CASRAVGSTDTQYF. CDR3 nucleotide sequence: TGTGCCAGCAGAGCGGTAGGAAGCACAGATACGCAGTATTTT.

The CDR3 DNA reads TGTGCCAGCAGTTTAGTGGGACTCTACAATGAGCAGTTCTTC. Translation gives CASSLVGLYNEQFF. This sequence joins TRBV27 and TRBJ2-1; D might be TRBD2 (6 bases). CDR1 is MNHEY and CDR2 is SMNVEV in the germline V gene (reference sequence). This CDR3 contains 14 residues. With 2 bases removed from V and 3 bases from J, the gap between germline ends came to 8 bases.

This clonotype occurred a few times. The J gene is TRBJ2-5, the V gene TRBV28; 9 nucleotides align to TRBD1. Germline lookup yields CDR1 MDHEN and CDR2 SYDVKM. The CDR3 extends over 16 amino acids. The ends lost 3 bases at V and 0 bases at J; junction bases unmatched: 5. DNA for the CDR3: TGTGCCAGCAGTTTGTACGGGACAGGGAACCAAGAGACCCAGTACTTC. As protein: CASSLYGTGNQETQYF.

The rearrangement links TRBV7-3 to TRBJ2-5, with D maybe TRBD2 (5 bases). Germline CDR1 reads SGHTA; CDR2 reads FQGTGA. The ends were cut back, 1 base at V and 3 bases at J, with 12 bases in the middle. The CDR3 consists of 15 residues. Here the CDR3 DNA reads TGTGCCAGCAGCTTAATAGGGAGTCGAGAAGAGACCCAGTACTTC. It specifies CASSLIGSREETQYF.

This sequence joins TRBV5-1 and TRBJ2-3; tentatively, D is TRBD2 (5 bases). Between the trimmed V and J ends, which lost 0 bases and 4 bases, there was a span of 12 bases. The CDR3 extends over 15 amino acids. The germline V gene has CDR1 SGHRS and CDR2 YFSETQ. For the CDR3, the DNA is TGCGCCAGCAGCTTGGCCGCACCCGGGGCAGATACGCAGTATTTT. This gives the protein CASSLAAPGADTQYF. The variable domain in full, completed from reference TRBV5-1 and TRBJ2-3, reads KAGVTQTPRYLIKTRGQQVTLSCSPISGHRSVSWYQQTPGQGLQFLFEYFSETQRNKGNFPGRFSGRQFSNSRSEMNVSTLELGDSALYLCASSLAAPGADTQYFGPGTRLTVL.

This clonotype was counted between two and nine times. The chain combines TRBV5-1 with TRBJ2-2, with a possible D match to TRBD2 (5 bases). The CDR3 length is 16 residues. Germline loops: CDR1 SGHRS, CDR2 YFSETQ. Trimming left V 4 bases short and J 0 bases short, with 13 bases between. The DNA for the CDR3 is TGCGCCAGCAGCGGATTGGGAGTCGCGAACACCGGGGAGCTGTTTTTT. Translation: CASSGLGVANTGELFF.

This clonotype has just a few counts. The chain employs TRBV18 and TRBJ2-2, with TRBD2 matching 9 bases. The length of the CDR3 is 16 residues. Germline assignment: CDR1 KGHSH and CDR2 LQKENI. With 5 bases clipped from V and 3 bases from J, the junction kept 7 bases outside the gene matches. The CDR3: CASSSRLADYTGELFF. In nucleotides, the CDR3 is TGTGCCAGCTCATCCCGACTAGCGGACTACACCGGGGAGCTGTTTTTT.

J is TRBJ2-7 and V is TRBV27; 8 positions agree with TRBD2. Looked up from germline, CDR1 is MNHEY and CDR2 is SMNVEV (reference sequence). V was pared by 5 bases and J by 0 bases, with 6 bases of the junction left unmatched. The CDR3 spans 15 residues. The DNA of the CDR3 is TGTGCCAGCAGTACGCCCCGGGGGGGCTCCTACGAGCAGTACTTC. Its translation is CASSTPRGGSYEQYF.